The 20 T cell receptor beta chains below were found in one sample sequenced in a study of T cell clones after liver transplantation. Profiling relied on immunoSEQ multiplex PCR, and the TCRdb table lists in-frame clones only, not all of them. The sample includes about 74,000 clones, roughly 80% seen only once; the top ten take around 0.66%. The sequencing here drew on CD4+ T cells from blood, taken before liver transplant. All receptors come from a human donor who received a liver transplant.

This clone was counted once. This chain uses TRBV5-4 with TRBJ2-5, with 7 bases lining up with TRBD2. Losses at the gene ends were 4 bases for V and 2 bases for J; bases not matched to a gene: 14. Looked up from germline, CDR1 is SGHNT and CDR2 is YYREEE (reference sequence). The CDR3 spans 17 residues. In DNA form, the CDR3 reads TGTGCCAGCAGCCTCCAGTGGGGAGGGAGTCGGCAAGAGACCCAGTACTTC. Translating it yields CASSLQWGGSRQETQYF.

This clone occurred once. J is TRBJ2-1 and V is TRBV5-6, with 9 bases lining up with TRBD2. This CDR3 is built from 16 residues. CDR1 and CDR2 (germline): SGHDT, YYEEEE. V shed 0 bases, J shed 1 base, and the junction held 2 bases outside the gene matches. CDR3 in amino acids: CASSLGLADSYNEQFF. CDR3 bases: TGTGCCAGCAGCTTGGGACTAGCGGATTCCTACAATGAGCAGTTCTTC.

The rearrangement uses TRBV5-1 and TRBJ1-1; no clear D. In germline, CDR1 is SGHRS, CDR2 YFSETQ. Trimming left V 4 bases short and J 4 bases short, with 23 bases between. The CDR3 spans 17 residues. CDR3 in amino acids: CASSRDGMGSGSTEAFF. DNA for the CDR3: TGCGCCAGCAGCCGAGACGGTATGGGCAGTGGAAGCACTGAAGCTTTCTTT.

The chain employs TRBV28 and TRBJ2-7, with D possibly matching TRBD2 (7 bases). The CDR3 extends over 13 amino acids. V lost 11 bases to trimming and J lost 3 bases, with 17 bases between them. Germline V CDR1 and CDR2: MDHEN, SYDVKM. CDR3 coding DNA: TGTGCCGGGGGGGGGCTAGCGGACTACGAGCAGTACTTC. Translation gives CAGGGLADYEQYF.

The chain combines TRBV6-6 with TRBJ2-5; D remains ambiguous. Looked up from germline, CDR1 is MNHNY and CDR2 is SVGAGI (reference sequence). V gave up 8 bases and J gave up 4 bases, with 17 bases separating them. This CDR3 is 14 amino acids long. The CDR3 nucleotides are TGTGCCAGCGCTAGGAAGGATGGGCGAGAGACCCAGTACTTC. This translates into CASARKDGRETQYF.

This clone was observed a handful of times. The chain combines TRBV2 with TRBJ2-7; unclear D gene. Germline CDR1 and CDR2: SNHLY and FYNNEI. The ends were cut back, 4 bases at V and 6 bases at J, with 13 bases in the middle. The CDR3 is 13 amino acids. The CDR3 DNA reads TGTGCCAGCAGTGGGCAGGTAGAAGGCGAGCAGTACTTC. It specifies CASSGQVEGEQYF.

This chain links TRBV25-1 with TRBJ2-3; D gene ambiguous. This CDR3 is 16 amino acids long. V was clipped by 0 bases and J by 1 base, with 11 bases between them. Germline-derived CDR1 and CDR2 are MGHDK and SYGVNS. DNA of the CDR3: TGTGCCAGCAGTGAATACATTAGCAGTGGCACAGATACGCAGTATTTT. Translation: CASSEYISSGTDTQYF.

This clone was seen just once. J is TRBJ2-3 and V is TRBV5-1, with 7 bases that match TRBD1. The CDR3 has 15 amino acids. The V and J ends lost 4 bases and 2 bases, in that order; junction bases with no gene match: 7. Germline assignment: CDR1 SGHRS and CDR2 YFSETQ. The CDR3: CASSGGQRATDTQYF. Written as DNA, the CDR3 is TGCGCCAGCAGCGGGGGACAGAGGGCCACAGATACGCAGTATTTT.

This clone was found once. The gene calls are TRBV5-6 and TRBJ2-7; TRBD1 aligns across 9 bases. Per the germline V gene, CDR1 is SGHDT and CDR2 is YYEEEE. This CDR3 spans 17 amino acids. The V segment lost 4 bases and the J segment 2 bases; nucleotides outside the gene matches: 13. DNA for the CDR3: TGTGCCAGCAGCGCTTCCGACCGGGACAGGGCTCCCTACGAGCAGTACTTC. It codes for CASSASDRDRAPYEQYF.

In DNA, the CDR3 is TGCGCCAGCAGCTCTACTCCACAGGGTGATACGCAGTATTTT. It encodes CASSSTPQGDTQYF. V gene TRBV5-1 combines with J gene TRBJ2-3; tentative D call: TRBD1 (6 bases). There are 14 residues in the CDR3. Per the germline V gene, CDR1 is SGHRS and CDR2 is YFSETQ. Trimming cost V 3 bases and J 6 bases, with 14 bases left between them.

The J gene is TRBJ1-3, the V gene TRBV28, with D perhaps TRBD1 (5 bases). Trimming took off 5 bases at V and 8 bases at J, with 19 bases between the two ends. This CDR3 has 15 amino acids. CDR1 MDHEN and CDR2 SYDVKM come from the germline V gene. CDR3 DNA: TGTGCCAGCAGTCCCCGTGGGGGTCGGAGGGACACCATATATTTT. Translated: CASSPRGGRRDTIYF.

The chain employs TRBV2 and TRBJ2-3; TRBD2 agrees at 13 bases. The trim removed 10 bases at V and 2 bases at J, leaving 9 bases unmatched. The germline V gene has CDR1 SNHLY and CDR2 FYNNEI. This CDR3 has 16 amino acids. The CDR3 nucleotides read TGTGCCACCGCCCCCGGGACTAGCGGGGCCACAGATACGCAGTATTTT. Its protein is CATAPGTSGATDTQYF.

The genes are TRBV6-1 and TRBJ2-7, with 8 bases identical to TRBD2. V gave up 5 bases and J gave up 7 bases; unmatched junction bases: 10. This CDR3 comprises 14 residues. CDR1 and CDR2 from the germline V gene are MNHNS and SASEGT. The CDR3 DNA sequence: TGTGCCAGCAGTTATACGGGAGGGCTGGGGGAGCAGTACTTC. Translating it yields CASSYTGGLGEQYF.

J is TRBJ2-7 and V is TRBV7-2, with D perhaps TRBD1 (6 bases). CDR1 and CDR2 from the germline V gene are SGHTA and FQGNSA. V was trimmed by 5 bases and J by 2 bases, leaving 19 bases between them. There are 16 residues in the CDR3. CDR3 bases: TGTGCCAGCAGCCCCAAGTGGGACACTCTGACCTACGAGCAGTACTTC. Its translation is CASSPKWDTLTYEQYF.

This clone was recorded once. This chain uses TRBV5-1 with TRBJ2-1; 8 nucleotides match TRBD2. The germline CDR1 and CDR2 sequences are SGHRS and YFSETQ. Germline trimming cut 0 bases from V and 6 bases from J; bases unmatched to any gene: 5. The CDR3 is 15 residues long. The CDR3 coding sequence is TGCGCCAGCAGCTTGGTAGGCCTAGCGGGCAATGAGCAGTTCTTC. Its protein is CASSLVGLAGNEQFF.

The chain links TRBV19 to TRBJ2-3; 11 bases are a match to TRBD2. Germline CDR1 is LNHDA and CDR2 is SQIVND (reference sequence). This CDR3 is 15 amino acids long. Trimming cost V 6 bases and J 5 bases; bases outside gene matches: 7. In DNA, the CDR3 is TGTGCCAGTAGGCCGACTAGCGGGACGGGAGATACGCAGTATTTT. The encoded protein is CASRPTSGTGDTQYF. The full variable domain, with the rest looked up from reference TRBV19 and TRBJ2-3, is DGGITQSPKYLFRKEGQNVTLSCEQNLNHDAMYWYRQDPGQGLRLIYYSQIVNDFQKGDIAEGYSVSREKKESFPLTVTSAQKNPTAFYLCASRPTSGTGDTQYFGPGTRLTVL.

The chain employs TRBV7-9 and TRBJ1-1; unclear D gene. CDR3 length equals 13 residues. Germline V CDR1 and CDR2: SEHNR, FQNEAQ (reference sequence). V was cut by 10 bases and J by 3 bases, with 15 bases left in between. The DNA for the CDR3 is TGTGCCACCCACCTATGGAGGCACACTGAAGCTTTCTTT. Protein: CATHLWRHTEAFF.

This clone was seen a few times. The rearrangement joins TRBV11-2 to TRBJ2-7, with a tentative D call TRBD1 (6 bases). Between the trimmed V and J ends, which lost 0 bases and 4 bases, there was a span of 16 bases. The CDR3 runs to 16 residues. The germline CDR1 and CDR2 sequences are SGHAT and FQNNGV. In DNA form, the CDR3 reads TGTGCCAGCAGCTTAGATCAGCCAGGGGCAGGGTACGAGCAGTACTTC. Translated, it gives CASSLDQPGAGYEQYF.

V usage is TRBV6-5 and J usage is TRBJ2-7; no firm D call. The CDR3 loop spans 14 amino acids. V shed 0 bases and J shed 3 bases, with 9 bases lying between them. Germline V gives CDR1 MNHEY, CDR2 SVGAGI. The CDR3 region is CASSYSAAYYEQYF. The CDR3 DNA sequence: TGTGCCAGCAGTTACTCGGCGGCTTACTACGAGCAGTACTTC.

V gene TRBV5-1 combines with J gene TRBJ2-6; D is unclear. The CDR3 loop spans 15 amino acids. V lost 4 bases and J lost 0, with 8 bases in between. Per germline, CDR1 SGHRS and CDR2 YFSETQ. CDR3 bases: TGCGCCAGCAGCCTGATAAGCTCTGGGGCCAACGTCCTGACTTTC. It is translated as CASSLISSGANVLTF.